This T cell receptor beta chain was identified in a study of PD-1 blockade in classical Hodgkin lymphoma. The junction had 10 bases not matched to a gene; V was cut back by 6 bases and J by 7 bases. Germline V lookup: CDR1 SEHNR, CDR2 FQNEAQ (reference sequence). The CDR3 contains 14 residues. Autologous stem cell transplantation was followed by relapse in every patient, and brentuximab vedotin exposure varied. This table comes from immunoSEQ multiplex PCR, and its TCRdb copy is limited to in-frame clones, with some not included. The table shows over 50,000 clones, with around 85% occurring only once. Overall study results and limits: Reports described newly diagnosed patients as having lower baseline TCR diversity than healthy donors.

Points on this clone: What it binds is unknown.

Sequencing was performed on peripheral blood mononuclear cells (PBMCs), taken at baseline. This receptor was obtained from a human donor with classical Hodgkin lymphoma. This chain connects TRBV7-9 to TRBJ1-2, with TRBD1 matching over 8 bases. CDR3 residues: CASRRGTGLFGYTF. The CDR3, as DNA: TGTGCCAGCAGACGCGGGACAGGTCTTTTTGGCTACACCTTC.